This passage covers 11 T cell receptor beta chains from one sample sequenced in a study of T cell clonotyping in hematopoietic cell transplantation. Time point of the sample: recipient sample about 28 days before transplant, after cytoreduction. TCRdb's table, derived via immunoSEQ multiplex PCR, lists solely in-frame clones and lacks some. The sample has fewer than 15,000 clones, 80% to 85% seen once. The sample consisted of peripheral blood mononuclear cells, taken before stem cell transplant. These receptors were obtained from a man aged 55 to 70 with acute myeloid leukemia. Some clones in this sample may be carry-over from other donors' samples.

The chain carries TRBV19 and TRBJ1-3; no clear D gene. Germline V lookup: CDR1 LNHDA, CDR2 SQIVND (reference sequence). The V gene lost 5 bases and the J gene lost 8 bases, with 13 bases spanning the gap. This CDR3 is built from 13 residues. The CDR3, as DNA: TGTGCCAGTAGTCCCCTTACCGAGGACACCATATATTTT. This codes for CASSPLTEDTIYF.

V is TRBV9 and J is TRBJ2-2, with 9 bases aligning to TRBD2. V dropped 3 bases and J dropped 0; count of bases not matched to a gene: 3. Germline lookup yields CDR1 SGDLS and CDR2 YYNGEE. This CDR3 comprises 16 residues. The CDR3 DNA follows: TGTGCCAGCAGCGCAGCGGGGGGCGCGAACACCGGGGAGCTGTTTTTT. Residues: CASSAAGGANTGELFF.

V usage is TRBV7-8 and J usage is TRBJ1-2; 10 nucleotides line up with TRBD1. The CDR3 spans 15 residues. Looked up from germline, CDR1 is SGHVS and CDR2 is FQNEAQ. V was clipped by 1 base and J by 7 bases; unmatched bases: 6. This chain's CDR3 is CASSLGTGGGSGYTF. As DNA, the CDR3 is TGTGCCAGCAGCTTAGGGACAGGGGGAGGCAGTGGCTACACCTTC.

The V call is TRBV10-1, the J call TRBJ2-3; tentative D call: TRBD1 (5 bases). CDR3 length: 17 residues. V was clipped by 2 bases and J by 6 bases, with 21 bases between them. Germline V CDR1 and CDR2: WNHNN, SYGVQD (reference sequence). The CDR3 spells CASSEGAVVAVTDTQYF. The CDR3 DNA is TGCGCCAGCAGTGAGGGGGCGGTCGTAGCAGTCACGGATACGCAGTATTTT.

The CDR3 sequence: CASSFSSRGAHQYNTDTQYF. In nucleotides, the CDR3 is TGTGCCAGCAGCTTCTCTTCGCGGGGGGCCCACCAATACAACACAGATACGCAGTATTTT. This chain uses TRBV9 with TRBJ2-3; 8 bases align to TRBD2. CDR1 and CDR2 (germline): SGDLS, YYNGEE. V shed 4 bases and J 2 bases; nucleotides not matched to a gene: 21. The CDR3 runs 20 residues.

The genes are TRBV11-2 and TRBJ2-1; 10 nucleotides align to TRBD2. This CDR3 is built from 18 residues. Trimming took 4 bases from V and 3 from J; bases not matched to a gene: 12. The germline V gene has CDR1 SGHAT and CDR2 FQNNGV. CDR3: CASSSLGLAGGSYNEQFF. The CDR3 nucleotides are TGTGCCAGCAGCTCGTTGGGGTTAGCGGGGGGCAGCTACAATGAGCAGTTCTTC.

This clone has just one count. V is TRBV30 and J is TRBJ2-5, with D maybe TRBD1 (6 bases). V gave up 7 bases and J gave up 5 bases, with 14 bases separating them. CDR3 length: 12 residues. Per germline, CDR1 GTSNPN and CDR2 SVGIG (reference sequence). The CDR3 coding sequence is TGTGCCTTAGCACAGGGTGGGGAGACCCAGTACTTC. Its translation is CALAQGGETQYF.

V gene TRBV27 combines with J gene TRBJ2-5, with D unclear. The ends were cut back, 2 bases at V and 3 bases at J, with 7 bases in the middle. This CDR3 is 13 amino acids long. The germline V gene encodes CDR1 MNHEY and CDR2 SMNVEV (reference sequence). The CDR3 DNA follows: TGTGCCAGCAGTTTAATACCGAAAGAGACCCAGTACTTC. This encodes CASSLIPKETQYF.

J is TRBJ2-7 and V is TRBV2, with D tentatively TRBD1 (5 bases). Trimming stripped 6 bases from V and 3 bases from J, with 12 bases between. This CDR3 spans 13 amino acids. From germline, CDR1 is SNHLY and CDR2 FYNNEI. This CDR3 is CASRVPGNYEQYF. The CDR3, as DNA: TGTGCCAGCAGGGTACCAGGGAACTACGAGCAGTACTTC.

The V and J genes are TRBV14 and TRBJ2-1, with D perhaps TRBD1 (5 bases). The germline V gene encodes CDR1 SGHDN and CDR2 FVKESK. CDR3 length equals 15 residues. The V and J ends lost 5 bases and 7 bases respectively, with 18 bases between them. Here the CDR3 DNA reads TGTGCCAGCAGCTCCCTACTGACAGCTACAAATGAGCAGTTCTTC. Amino acids: CASSSLLTATNEQFF.

This chain joins TRBV11-2 and TRBJ2-5; TRBD2 agrees at 15 bases. The V segment lost 0 bases and the J segment 6 bases; nucleotides outside the gene matches: 5. The CDR3 sequence is 17 residues long. The germline V gene has CDR1 SGHAT and CDR2 FQNNGV. The CDR3 DNA reads as TGTGCCAGCAGCTTAGACGGACTAGCGGGGGGGCCAAAGACCCAGTACTTC. This gives the protein CASSLDGLAGGPKTQYF.